Listed below are T cell receptor beta chains from one sample, sequenced in a study of blood T cell repertoires in COVID-19. This table comes from immunoSEQ multiplex PCR, and its TCRdb copy is limited to in-frame clones, with some not included. This sample has 300,000 to 400,000 clones, with roughly 84% found just once. What was sequenced was PBMCs or T cells enriched from blood (not recorded which). These receptors originate from a young woman who had recovered from COVID-19. Both conserved end residues are part of each CDR3. The D gene is left open where the match is weak. Not all rows give a size; the values are once, few, many and, for expanded clones, a class.

abundance,j_gene,v_gene,d_gene,CDR3aa,CDR3nt
NA,TRBJ2-1,TRBV11-3,TRBD2,CASSPGGGINEQFF,TGTGCCAGCAGCCCGGGGGGGGGCATCAATGAGCAGTTCTTC
NA,TRBJ2-7,TRBV12-3/TRBV12-4,NA,CASSLGREQYF,TGTGCCAGCAGTTTAGGTCGCGAGCAGTACTTC
NA,TRBJ2-5,TRBV19,NA,CASSMGGGEETQYF,TGTGCCAGTAGTATGGGAGGGGGAGAGGAGACCCAGTACTTC
NA,TRBJ2-7,TRBV3-1/TRBV3-2,TRBD2,CASSPNNAGGRYEQYF,TGTGCCAGCAGCCCTAATAACGCGGGGGGACGGTACGAGCAGTACTTC
NA,TRBJ1-1,TRBV25-1,NA,CASGKLGGNTEAFF,TGTGCCAGCGGCAAGCTCGGGGGGAACACTGAAGCTTTCTTT
NA,TRBJ1-2,TRBV10-3,TRBD1,CAISEWDRVSGYGYTF,TGTGCCATCAGTGAGTGGGACAGGGTTTCGGGCTATGGCTACACCTTC
once,TRBJ2-7,TRBV5-6,NA,CASSSRGRVSYEQYF,TGTGCCAGCAGCTCGCGGGGTAGGGTTTCCTACGAGCAGTACTTC
NA,TRBJ2-7,TRBV12-3/TRBV12-4,NA,CASSFLQDHEQYF,TGTGCCAGCAGTTTCCTACAGGACCACGAGCAGTACTTC
NA,TRBJ2-7,TRBV30,TRBD1,CAWSVLGDRGSYEQYF,TGTGCCTGGAGTGTACTAGGGGACAGGGGATCCTACGAGCAGTACTTC
many,TRBJ2-1,TRBV15,NA,CATSREGGAVNEQFF,TGTGCCACCAGCAGAGAGGGGGGAGCGGTCAATGAGCAGTTCTTC
NA,TRBJ2-3,TRBV7-2,TRBD2,CASSYGGVRTDTQYF,TGTGCCAGCAGTTACGGGGGGGTACGCACAGATACGCAGTATTTT
NA,TRBJ2-7,TRBV18,NA,CASSPPESFLLYEQYF,TGTGCCAGCTCACCACCGGAGAGCTTTCTTCTCTACGAGCAGTACTTC
NA,TRBJ1-5,TRBV7-6,NA,CASSALQSPNQPQHF,TGTGCCAGCAGCGCCCTACAGAGCCCCAATCAGCCCCAGCATTTT
NA,TRBJ1-4,TRBV9,NA,CASGRGIPTNEKLFF,TGTGCCAGCGGTAGGGGGATACCAACTAATGAAAAACTGTTTTTT
NA,TRBJ2-3,TRBV30,NA,CACEARGAGDTQYF,TGTGCCTGCGAAGCTCGGGGGGCGGGTGATACGCAGTATTTT
once,TRBJ2-3,TRBV5-4,NA,CASSLTTRAGDTQYF,TGTGCCAGCAGCCTGACCACAAGAGCGGGAGATACGCAGTATTTT
NA,TRBJ2-7,TRBV14,TRBD1,CASSQTGASYEQYF,TGTGCCAGCAGCCAAACAGGGGCTTCCTACGAGCAGTACTTC
NA,TRBJ1-1,TRBV29-1,NA,CSVEVDGKNTEAFF,TGCAGCGTTGAAGTTGACGGGAAGAACACTGAAGCTTTCTTT
NA,TRBJ1-6,TRBV7-2,TRBD1,CASSSTRGLLSNSPLHF,TGTGCCAGCAGCTCCACCAGGGGGCTCCTGTCTAATTCACCCCTCCACTTT
NA,TRBJ1-6,TRBV2,TRBD1,CASRASGTGSNSPLHF,TGTGCCAGCAGAGCTTCCGGGACAGGATCTAATTCACCCCTCCACTTT
NA,TRBJ2-1,TRBV2,TRBD2,CASSEGTRGYNEQFF,TGTGCCAGCAGTGAAGGGACTAGAGGGTACAATGAGCAGTTCTTC
NA,TRBJ1-1,TRBV13,TRBD1,CASSARQGASLTEAFF,TGTGCCAGCAGCGCCCGACAGGGGGCGAGTTTAACTGAAGCTTTCTTT
once,TRBJ2-7,TRBV25-1,TRBD1,CASSEVGTGSYEQYF,TGTGCCAGCAGTGAAGTCGGGACAGGGTCCTACGAGCAGTACTTC
few,TRBJ2-5,TRBV9,NA,CASSVDGGQETQYF,TGTGCCAGCAGCGTAGACGGGGGACAAGAGACCCAGTACTTC
NA,TRBJ2-3,TRBV5-4,TRBD1,CASSRPGQATDTQYF,TGTGCCAGCAGCCGTCCGGGACAGGCCACAGATACGCAGTATTTT
NA,TRBJ1-2,TRBV30,NA,CAWRSLRANGYTF,TGTGCCTGGCGGTCTCTGAGGGCTAATGGCTACACCTTC
NA,TRBJ2-1,TRBV6-5,TRBD2,CASSPTSGYHEQFF,TGTGCCAGCAGCCCGACTAGCGGGTATCATGAGCAGTTCTTC
once,TRBJ2-7,TRBV10-3,TRBD2,CATKTRDSSGGYEQYF,TGTGCCACCAAAACCAGGGACTCTAGCGGGGGCTACGAGCAGTACTTC
NA,TRBJ1-3,TRBV5-1,NA,CASSLVGVLASGNTIYF,TGCGCCAGCAGCTTGGTAGGGGTCTTAGCTAGTGGAAACACCATATATTTT
few,TRBJ1-1,TRBV19,NA,CASIDRSNTEAFF,TGTGCCAGTATCGATAGATCGAACACTGAAGCTTTCTTT
NA,TRBJ1-6,TRBV5-8,TRBD1,CASSLRAGGSYNSPLHF,TGTGCCAGCAGCTTGAGGGCAGGGGGCTCCTATAATTCACCCCTCCACTTT
NA,TRBJ1-4,TRBV27,NA,CASSGQGLEKLFF,TGTGCCAGCAGTGGTCAGGGGCTAGAAAAACTGTTTTTT
NA,TRBJ2-1,TRBV2,TRBD2,CASRSGGYDNEQFF,TGTGCCAGCAGGAGCGGGGGGTATGACAATGAGCAGTTCTTC
NA,TRBJ1-2,TRBV6-5,TRBD1,CASIRWDRDNYGYTF,TGTGCCAGCATCAGGTGGGACAGGGATAACTATGGCTACACCTTC
NA,TRBJ2-5,TRBV6-1,TRBD2,CASSDARESSGQYQETQYF,TGTGCCAGCAGTGACGCCCGAGAGTCTAGCGGGCAGTACCAAGAGACCCAGTACTTC
NA,TRBJ2-3,TRBV12-3/TRBV12-4,NA,CASRPGGGNTQYF,TGTGCCAGCAGGCCGGGGGGCGGGAATACGCAGTATTTT
NA,TRBJ2-2,TRBV18,NA,CASSALENTGELFF,TGTGCCAGCTCAGCACTAGAGAACACCGGGGAGCTGTTTTTT
NA,TRBJ1-5,TRBV6-1,NA,CASSDREGNQPQHF,TGTGCCAGCAGTGACAGGGAAGGAAATCAGCCCCAGCATTTT
once,TRBJ2-1,TRBV20-1,TRBD2,CSARLAAEQFF,TGCAGTGCTAGGCTAGCGGCTGAGCAGTTCTTC
NA,TRBJ1-4,TRBV2,NA,CASSDELTVEKLFF,TGTGCCAGCAGTGACGAGTTAACCGTTGAAAAACTGTTTTTT
NA,TRBJ1-6,TRBV7-8,NA,CASSLVASSYNSPLHF,TGTGCCAGCAGCTTAGTGGCCAGCTCCTATAATTCACCCCTCCACTTT
NA,TRBJ1-3,TRBV24-1,TRBD1,CATSDLPTGVSPNSGNTIYF,TGTGCCACCAGTGATTTGCCGACAGGGGTTTCTCCGAACTCTGGAAACACCATATATTTT
NA,TRBJ1-1,TRBV2,NA,CASSYRAAPNTEAFF,TGTGCCAGCAGTTACCGCGCCGCACCGAACACTGAAGCTTTCTTT
NA,TRBJ1-2,TRBV12-3/TRBV12-4,NA,CASRVQGNYGYTF,TGTGCCAGCAGAGTACAGGGTAACTATGGCTACACCTTC
NA,TRBJ2-3,TRBV18,NA,CASSPTNGGRTDTQYF,TGTGCCAGCTCACCAACCAACGGGGGGCGCACAGATACGCAGTATTTT
NA,TRBJ2-3,TRBV5-4,TRBD1,CASTLGQGRTDTQYF,TGTGCCAGCACCCTGGGACAGGGGAGGACAGATACGCAGTATTTT
NA,TRBJ2-5,TRBV28,NA,CASSLTTSGSETQYF,TGTGCCAGCAGTTTAACAACATCGGGGTCTGAGACCCAGTACTTC
NA,TRBJ1-6,TRBV5-1,NA,CASSLARGGRENSPLHF,TGCGCCAGCAGCTTGGCCCGCGGGGGGCGAGAGAATTCACCCCTCCACTTT